This is a list of T cell receptor beta chains from one sample in a study of cytomegalovirus exposure and HLA in healthy donors. Method: immunoSEQ multiplex PCR; TCRdb's copy keeps in-frame clones and lacks some. The data show 220,000 or so clones, about 90% seen once. The sample was PBMCs. These receptors were collected from a woman aged 18 to 35 in good health and CMV-seronegative. Both conserved end residues are part of each CDR3. The D gene is left open where the match is weak. Not every row has a clone size; where given, it reads once, few, many or a size class.

d_call,j_call,v_call,clone_size,cdr3_aa,cdr3_nt
TRBD2,TRBJ2-1,TRBV10-3,NA,CAISVRGRAGDEQFF,TGTGCCATCAGTGTACGCGGGAGGGCCGGGGATGAGCAGTTCTTC
TRBD2,TRBJ2-1,TRBV5-1,NA,CASSSTSGAYNEQFF,TGCGCCAGCAGCTCGACTAGCGGAGCCTACAATGAGCAGTTCTTC
NA,TRBJ1-1,TRBV6-5,NA,CASSLRGSNTEAFF,TGTGCCAGCAGTCTTAGGGGATCGAACACTGAAGCTTTCTTT
TRBD2,TRBJ2-7,TRBV11-2,once,CASSLDPAGDYEQYF,TGTGCCAGCAGCTTAGATCCAGCGGGAGATTACGAGCAGTACTTC
TRBD2,TRBJ2-3,TRBV5-6,NA,CASSETGTSGRADTQYF,TGTGCCAGCAGCGAAACCGGGACTAGCGGGAGGGCAGATACGCAGTATTTT
TRBD1,TRBJ2-7,TRBV13,few,CASSQIGTDLSEQYF,TGTGCCAGCAGCCAAATCGGGACAGACCTCTCCGAGCAGTACTTC
NA,TRBJ1-1,TRBV2,NA,CASSDSGQLLNTEAFF,TGTGCCAGCAGTGACTCAGGACAGCTATTGAACACTGAAGCTTTCTTT
NA,TRBJ1-4,TRBV28,NA,CASTLAGRSNEKLFF,TGTGCCAGCACCCTAGCGGGACGGTCTAATGAAAAACTGTTTTTT
TRBD1,TRBJ1-3,TRBV5-1,once,CASSRTGQGRGNTIYF,TGCGCCAGCAGCAGAACGGGACAGGGGAGAGGAAACACCATATATTTT
TRBD2,TRBJ2-7,TRBV5-6,NA,CASSSTGTSGRLRMYEQYF,TGTGCCAGCAGCTCAACCGGGACTAGCGGGAGGTTGCGGATGTACGAGCAGTACTTC
NA,TRBJ2-3,TRBV19,NA,CASSETRDGLTDTQYF,TGTGCCAGTAGTGAAACCCGGGATGGATTGACAGATACGCAGTATTTT
TRBD1,TRBJ2-7,TRBV5-4,NA,CASSLGVGQRYEQYF,TGTGCCAGCAGCTTGGGGGTGGGACAGAGATACGAGCAGTACTTC
NA,TRBJ1-5,TRBV6-1,NA,CASSEGRVGQPQHF,TGTGCCAGCAGTGAAGGCAGGGTTGGGCAGCCCCAGCATTTT
TRBD2,TRBJ2-1,TRBV9,NA,CASSVPRVTGGTSGSYEQFF,TGTGCCAGCAGCGTTCCTCGTGTCACCGGGGGGACTAGCGGGAGTTATGAGCAGTTCTTC